These 10 T cell receptor beta chains were sequenced from one sample in a study of beta chain features in type 1 diabetes (dated by TCRdb to between 2017 and 2018). General study outcomes and caveats: In all four CD4+ subsets, TCRB CDR3 length was moderately but significantly shorter in type 1 diabetes patients.

Libraries were made using the immunoSEQ multiplex PCR assay. The entire isolated RNA was reverse transcribed using the High Capacity cDNA Reverse Transcription Kit, and thus expressed TCRB transcripts were sequenced. Imported from immuneACCESS, the table was reduced by TCRdb to in-frame sequences with V and J called. These copies leave out some clones; in studies compared against another copy, an unresolved V gene accounts for under half, and the cause of the remainder is not known. Present in this sample are over 100,000 clones, about a sixth of which were seen just once. Approximately 2.2% of the sample goes to the ten largest clones. No cognate antigen is known for these TCRs. Source material: central memory CD4+ T cells from blood. The receptors originated from a man aged 30 to 45 with type 1 diabetes.

J is TRBJ1-2 and V is TRBV30, with D uncertain. The germline gives CDR1 GTSNPN, CDR2 SVGIG (reference sequence). The V end was cut by 2 bases, the J end by 4 bases, with 14 bases between. This CDR3 comprises 14 residues. The CDR3 nucleotides read TGTGCCTGGAGTCAAGGAGCCTTCTCCTATGGCTACACCTTC. Amino acid sequence: CAWSQGAFSYGYTF.

In this sample, this clone turned up a few times. This chain links TRBV13 with TRBJ1-2; the D is unclear. V was trimmed by 3 bases and J by 8 bases, leaving 13 bases between them. CDR3 length equals 13 residues. Germline values: CDR1 PRHDT, CDR2 FYEKMQ (reference sequence). CDR3 in amino acids: CASSLGASNGYTF. The CDR3 DNA reads TGTGCCAGCAGCTTGGGAGCATCCAACGGCTACACCTTC.

The rearrangement uses TRBV7-2 and TRBJ2-2; tentative D call: TRBD1 (5 bases). The CDR3 loop spans 13 amino acids. The germline V gene has CDR1 SGHTA and CDR2 FQGNSA. V lost 4 bases and J lost 4, with 7 bases in between. The CDR3 region has the DNA TGTGCCAGCAGCTCTGACAGCACCGGGGAGCTGTTTTTT. It translates to CASSSDSTGELFF.

The sample holds a few counts of this clone. J is TRBJ2-5 and V is TRBV29-1; TRBD2 matches 8 bases. The V gene's germline CDR1 is SQVTM and CDR2 ANQGSEA. Trimming at V came to 2 bases and at J to 1 base, leaving 3 bases not matched to a gene. The CDR3 length is 14 residues. CDR3 sequence: CSVERAGVQETQYF. In DNA form, the CDR3 reads TGCAGCGTTGAACGAGCGGGGGTCCAAGAGACCCAGTACTTC.

This clone was observed a single time. The rearrangement uses TRBV6-5 and TRBJ2-3, with 7 bases lining up with TRBD2. The CDR3 spans 13 residues. CDR1 and CDR2 from the germline V gene are MNHEY and SVGAGI. V dropped 7 bases and J dropped 5; count of bases not matched to a gene: 6. CDR3 residues: CASTGGGRDTQYF. The CDR3 DNA reads as TGTGCCAGCACGGGGGGAGGGAGAGATACGCAGTATTTT.

The gene calls are TRBV6-6 and TRBJ2-7; 9 bases are a match to TRBD2. The CDR3 covers 15 residues. V dropped 2 bases and J dropped 0; count of bases not matched to a gene: 2. From germline, CDR1 is MNHNY and CDR2 SVGAGI (reference sequence). The chain's CDR3 is CASSYLAGSSYEQYF. CDR3 nucleotide sequence: TGTGCCAGCAGTTACCTAGCGGGGAGCTCCTACGAGCAGTACTTC.

The DNA of the CDR3 is TGTGCCTGGACAGCAGGGGGGAACTATGGCTACACCTTC. Translating it yields CAWTAGGNYGYTF. This chain joins TRBV30 and TRBJ1-2; 7 nucleotides match TRBD1. The CDR3 sequence is 13 residues long. In germline, CDR1 is GTSNPN, CDR2 SVGIG (reference sequence). The ends lost 4 bases at V and 2 bases at J; junction bases unmatched: 4.

The chain joins TRBV21-1 to TRBJ2-5; TRBD2 is the table's D call, not checked against the DNA. TRBV21-1 is flagged as a pseudogene. The CDR3 is made up of 14 amino acids. For the CDR3, the DNA is TGTGCCAGCAGCAAAGAGGAGGGCCAAGAGACCCAGTACTTC. This gives the protein CASSKEEGQETQYF.

This clone was counted a few times. This rearrangement joins TRBV5-4 to TRBJ1-6; D ambiguous. Looked up from germline, CDR1 is SGHNT and CDR2 is YYREEE (reference sequence). V lost 5 bases to trimming and J lost 10 bases, with 10 bases between them. The CDR3 has 12 residues. The CDR3, as DNA: TGTGCCAGCAGGTCTCTCAGCTCACCCCTCCACTTT. Its translation: CASRSLSSPLHF.

This clone was picked up a small number of times. The rearrangement joins TRBV7-9 to TRBJ2-7; D remains ambiguous. V lost 2 bases and J lost 6, with 5 bases in between. This CDR3 comprises 11 residues. Germline V gene lookup returns CDR1 SEHNR and CDR2 FQNEAQ (reference sequence). The CDR3 sequence is CASSLNSEQYF. The CDR3 DNA follows: TGTGCCAGCAGCTTAAATTCCGAGCAGTACTTC.